Sequencing of this T cell receptor beta chain was carried out in a study of cytomegalovirus exposure and HLA in healthy donors (dated 2017 in TCRdb). Study-wide context: An earlier analysis of 587 of the donors reported approximately 300 Gb of sequence data and 117 million unique TCR beta sequences obtained from some 170 million T cells. Roughly 300 gigabases of sequencing data and tens of millions of unique TCR sequences made up an early release that covered approximately 650 HLA-typed donors. Of the roughly 400 genotyped donors, approximately 81% were placed in the genetic ancestry cluster associated with self-reported Caucasian donors. The study aimed to test whether signatures of past pathogen exposure could be identified by cataloging public T cell receptors. The study used immunosequencing to profile the T cell repertoires of 666 subjects and linked those repertoires to cytomegalovirus serostatus. In addition to the first cohort of hundreds of subjects, a separate validation cohort of 120 different subjects was used. To predict cytomegalovirus infection status, the study combined high-throughput TCR immunosequencing, statistical association of individual TCRs with disease status, and machine learning. In a later analysis, previously published TCR beta repertoires from about 670 donors were re-analyzed and high-resolution HLA genotyping was added so that TCR occurrence patterns could be studied. Rather than using new phenotypic data, the later analysis identified candidate immune exposures from TCR beta sequences and from how often those sequences occurred across donors. An earlier analysis of some 500 of the donors used high-throughput TCR beta sequencing to judge whether each TCR beta V gene segment behaved as functional or pseudogenic. Alongside the repertoire data, information on donor age, sex, ethnicity and CMV serostatus was compiled. A later genetic analysis used genome-wide SNP genotypes for about three fifths of the 666 donors, treating that subset as a discovery cohort. All discovery cohort repertoires had been generated using a single sequencing platform. Class I and class II HLA loci were covered by the typing at four-digit resolution. Typing coverage varied by locus: roughly 629-630 donors for A, B, C, DRB1 and DQB1; more than 500 for DQA1; approximately 610 for DPA1; approximately 450 for DPB1. Because of strong linkage in the cohort, roughly 5 DR-DQ haplotypes were treated as single units for association and clustering. Among 300 to 500 genotyped donors of the cohort, an average of approximately 220,000 unique TCR beta nucleotide sequences was sequenced per donor, of which about 18% were non-productive.

Results the study describes overall, beyond this receptor: This cohort had only TCR beta chains sequenced, and the lack of alpha or paired-chain data limited which features could be detected. According to a later analysis, TCR association rates differed among HLA loci, with DRB1 alleles showing the most associated TCRs and HLA-C alleles showing the fewest. According to a later analysis, parvovirus B19, influenza, CMV and Epstein-Barr virus appeared linked to several top co-occurrence clusters. A later genetic analysis reported fewer N-insertions in productive TCRs among donors in an Asian-associated ancestry cluster than the roughly 620-donor mean. Across donors, most TCR sequences were observed very rarely, whereas some public TCRs were present in many individuals. The earlier analysis of a few hundred of the donors excluded some 15 rarely observed V segments, including chromosome 9 orphons, because counts were too low. HLA typing was unavailable for some donors at each locus, so association tests used only the typed subset. Linkage disequilibrium might explain the correlated functional status among segregating V segments, but an unknown experimental factor could not be ruled out. A later analysis found that most CMV-associated TCR beta chains appeared HLA-restricted, with HLA associations seemingly driven largely by CMV exposure. The study gave a list of 150 to 200 TCR beta chains associated with cytomegalovirus. In vitro tests confirmed that a few of the cytomegalovirus-associated TCR beta chains recognize cytomegalovirus antigens. V-gene and J-gene trimming of TCR beta chains was associated with a missense DCLRE1C variant in a later genetic analysis, and the association was replicated in an independent cohort. The classifier was reported to diagnose cytomegalovirus status with high specificity and sensitivity in both the original and validation cohorts. In a later analysis, around 17,000 TCR beta sequences were associated with specific HLA alleles at a false discovery rate of 0.05. Roughly uniform sequencing depth across donors was assumed in presence/absence analyses, although this assumption may not hold. When HLA alleles, especially DR and DQ, strongly co-occurred, attributing TCR associations to individual alleles was difficult. In an earlier analysis of approximately 590 of the donors, most TCR beta V segments appeared in productive rearrangements about 87% or about 30% of the time, broadly matching IMGT annotations. A group of highly shared sequence variants was considered likely to be a technical artifact of the sequencing pipeline. Some IMGT-functional V segments, including TRBV6-2 and TRBV6-3, could not be told apart with the 87-base-pair reads, so those segments were excluded. According to the authors, the approach could potentially be generalized to other disease states and immunological phenotypes. In a later analysis, HLA-associated TCR beta chains were found to be more clonally expanded and to have lower generation probabilities than equally common non-associated chains. A further reported finding was that TCR beta sequences accurately predicted the HLA-A and HLA-B alleles for most subjects in the first cohort. For the cohort, immune exposure information was limited to CMV serostatus.

With regard to this clone: Its antigen remains undetermined. No qualities accompany the bases; no much larger clone lies one base away.

Library preparation was by the immunoSEQ multiplex PCR assay. A mixture of 60 forward primers for TCR Vbeta segments and 13 reverse primers for TCR Jbeta segments was used in the multiplex PCR. The CDR3 region of rearranged TCR beta genes was amplified from genomic DNA by a multiplex PCR assay. The Illumina HiSeq System was used to sequence the amplified TCR beta libraries as 87-base-pair reads. Per the source publication's procedure: In a later analysis, tens of millions of unique TCR beta chains were counted across the approximately 640 repertoires, and approximately 9.9 million of these chains were shared by at least two donors. To remove PCR and sequencing errors, raw reads were error-corrected and collapsed into unique sequences using a nearest-neighbor algorithm that merged closely related sequences. Alignment of CDR3 sequences to IMGT reference sequences was used to assign V, D and J gene segments. For a sequence to be retained, a match of at least six nucleotides was required to both a V gene segment and a J gene segment. Rearrangements were called productive when the CDR3 lacked stop codons and stayed in frame with V and J; all others were non-productive. CDR3 was defined by IMGT convention, running from the second conserved V-encoded cysteine to the conserved J-encoded phenylalanine. The earlier analysis of 587 of the donors excluded sequences that lacked an unambiguous match to a single V gene segment. An earlier analysis of 550 to 650 of the donors classified V segments as functional when productive rearrangements were above 56.7% and as segregating when the standard deviation between donors was above 5%. A statistical classification framework was built for diagnosing cytomegalovirus status from the catalog of TCR beta chain sequences. In a later analysis, TCR nucleotide sequences were compared against IMGT/GENE-DB human TR gene sequences so that V and J genes could be assigned. Using the TCRdist pipeline, a later analysis assigned CDR3 sequences along with most-parsimonious VDJ recombination scenarios. In a later analysis, each TCR beta chain was defined by its CDR3 amino acid sequence together with its V-gene family, and reads without a unique V-gene family were excluded. A later analysis removed roughly 590 highly shared, low-generation-probability nucleotide sequences to deal with suspected cross-contamination and a sequencing artifact. A later analysis calculated a clonal expansion index for each public chain from normalized within-repertoire ranks of inferred template counts. In a later analysis, generation probabilities were computed with a VDJ recombination model fitted to out-of-frame rearrangements, and the resulting probabilities were checked against IGoR. In a later analysis, TCR-TCR, TCR-HLA and TCR-CMV co-occurrence was scored with hypergeometric tests, and a repertoire-size bias correction was applied to TCR pairs. In a later analysis, false discovery rates were estimated by permuting HLA or CMV assignments 20 times. A later analysis grouped co-occurring TCRs with DBSCAN, adding TCRdist sequence similarity when clustering within HLA-allele-positive subsets. Co-occurrence clustering excluded repertoires with fewer than 30,000 or more than 120,000 public chains, plus five with anomalous nucleotide sharing. TCRdb provides this immuneACCESS table in a form limited to in-frame rearrangements. Some clones are lacking; in checked studies, under half of them reflect an unresolved V gene, and why the rest are absent is not known. V, J and clone size are taken as reported in that table, and D and trimming were inferred from the DNA itself. The sample includes more than 100,000 clones, with 74% observed a single time. The biggest ten clones account for approximately 6.4% of the sample.

V trim: 2 bases; J trim: 7 bases; unmatched bases: 7. The germline V gene specifies LGHNT as CDR1 and FRNRAP as CDR2. Counted from cysteine to phenylalanine, this CDR3 has 15 amino acids. Just the 45-base CDR3 DNA is kept, in frame starting at base 1. The cohort was made up of roughly 670 healthy bone marrow donors. At the time of sampling, every cohort member was nominally healthy, though immune exposures that went unrecorded were likely present. The donor was CMV seropositive and belonged to the group of 250 to 300 seropositive cohort members. Every donor gave a peripheral blood sample, and the peripheral blood mononuclear cells from that sample were used for TCR beta sequencing. Genomic DNA extraction from the blood cell samples was performed with the Qiagen DNeasy Blood Extraction Kit.

The chain links TRBV12-5 with TRBJ2-3; 9 of the junction bases match TRBD1. Sequencing used PBMCs. The TCR sequence derives from a woman aged 50 to 65 in good health and CMV-seropositive. CDR3 reads: CASGLILQGANTQYF. The DNA sequence is as follows: TGTGCTAGTGGTTTGATTCTACAGGGGGCAAATACGCAGTATTTT.